This T cell receptor (beta chain) was documented in a study of blood T cell repertoires in COVID-19. Across the whole study: COVID-19 samples, acute and convalescent, were from the United States, Italy and Spain. In each case, the material was cDNA or gDNA derived from T cells, B-cell-depleted T cells, or PBMCs.

Methods used by the authors: Amplification of reference gene primers provided the estimated nucleated cell counts. The assay was immunoSEQ multiplex PCR, and TCRdb's table has in-frame clones only and misses some. That table gives V, J and clone size, and the DNA gave D and trimming. The sample gives 200,000 to 300,000 clones, around four fifths of which show up once; 1.9% is in the top ten. The CDR3 extends over 16 amino acids. Germline CDR1 reads MNHEY; CDR2 reads SVGEGT. Trimming shortened V by 3 bases and J by 4 bases, and 17 bases separated the two germline ends. The chain employs TRBV6-2 or TRBV6-3 and TRBJ2-3; D uncertain. Specimen: peripheral blood. The receptor's source is a woman older than 75 with acute or convalescent COVID-19. Written as DNA, the CDR3 is TGTGCCAGCAGTTATGGCCCTTTTTTCACCGCAGATACGCAGTATTTT. It yields the protein CASSYGPFFTADTQYF.